A single sample is the source of the 17 T cell receptor beta chains below, sequenced in a study of blood T cell repertoires in COVID-19. TCRdb's table, derived via immunoSEQ multiplex PCR, lists solely in-frame clones and lacks some. The sample holds roughly 140,000 clones; roughly 85% are singletons and the top ten take just under 3%. The sequenced sample consisted of peripheral blood. Receptor source: a man in his fifties or sixties with acute or convalescent COVID-19.

For the CDR3, the DNA is TGTGCCAGCAGCTTTGCAGGAGGTGAAGCTTTCTTT. It codes for CASSFAGGEAFF. This sequence joins TRBV5-4 and TRBJ1-1; no reliable D call. This CDR3 has 12 residues. V gave up 2 bases and J gave up 7 bases, with 9 bases separating them. The V gene's germline CDR1 is SGHNT and CDR2 YYREEE (reference sequence).

In its sample, this clone was seen a few times. The rearrangement links TRBV6-5 to TRBJ2-3; 7 nucleotides match TRBD1. Per the germline V gene, CDR1 is MNHEY and CDR2 is SVGAGI. V lost 6 bases and J lost 7; bases outside the gene matches: 7. The CDR3 covers 13 residues. The CDR3 is CASRPPGQNTQYF. CDR3 in DNA: TGTGCCAGCAGACCACCGGGACAGAATACGCAGTATTTT.

The chain combines TRBV19 with TRBJ2-2, with 7 positions matching TRBD1. This CDR3 has 15 residues. CDR1 LNHDA and CDR2 SQIVND come from the germline V gene (reference sequence). Unmatched junction bases numbered 9, after V lost 4 bases and J lost 7 bases. The CDR3 sequence: CASSSQGGAVGELFF. CDR3 in DNA: TGTGCCAGTAGTAGCCAAGGGGGCGCCGTCGGGGAGCTGTTTTTT.

The gene calls are TRBV5-1 and TRBJ2-1, with 7 bases identical to TRBD1. Germline V lookup: CDR1 SGHRS, CDR2 YFSETQ. Unmatched junction bases numbered 2, after V lost 4 bases and J lost 10 bases. CDR3 length equals 11 residues. The CDR3 bases are TGCGCCAGCAGCCCGGACAGGGAGCAGTTCTTC. Protein sequence: CASSPDREQFF.

This chain links TRBV4-1 with TRBJ2-7; 9 bases fit TRBD2. Unmatched junction bases numbered 8, after V lost 0 bases and J lost 2 bases. CDR1 is MGHRA and CDR2 is YSYEKL in the germline V gene. The CDR3 extends over 17 amino acids. The CDR3 is CASSQDNEREVPYEQYF. The CDR3 DNA sequence: TGCGCCAGCAGCCAAGATAACGAGCGGGAGGTTCCCTACGAGCAGTACTTC.

The chain links TRBV5-4 to TRBJ2-6; D might be TRBD2 (6 bases). Germline V lookup: CDR1 SGHNT, CDR2 YYREEE (reference sequence). The CDR3 spans 17 residues. V was cut by 2 bases and J by 1 base, with 13 bases left in between. CDR3 sequence: CASSLLARGSGANVLTF. As DNA, the CDR3 is TGTGCCAGCAGCTTACTGGCCCGGGGGTCTGGGGCCAACGTCCTGACTTTC.

The V gene is TRBV11-2, the J gene TRBJ1-1, with TRBD1 as a possible D gene (6 bases). The CDR3 covers 14 residues. V was cut by 8 bases and J by 1 base, with 14 bases left in between. Germline V CDR1 and CDR2: SGHAT, FQNNGV. The CDR3 sequence: CASSFRQANTEAFF. CDR3 DNA: TGTGCCAGCTCCTTCCGACAGGCGAACACTGAAGCTTTCTTT.

V gene TRBV7-3 combines with J gene TRBJ2-2, with a tentative D call TRBD1 (5 bases). V was trimmed by 4 bases and J by 1 base, leaving 10 bases between them. Germline lookup yields CDR1 SGHTA and CDR2 FQGTGA. CDR3 length equals 15 residues. CDR3 DNA sequence: TGTGCCAGCAGCTCGACAGCCTTGAACACCGGGGAGCTGTTTTTT. Residues: CASSSTALNTGELFF.

The chain links TRBV14 to TRBJ1-2; 7 nucleotides agree with TRBD1. The CDR3 length is 14 residues. Per the germline V gene, CDR1 is SGHDN and CDR2 is FVKESK. The V and J ends lost 1 base and 5 bases, in that order; junction bases with no gene match: 4. The CDR3 nucleotides are TGTGCCAGCAGCCAAGCAGGGGGGATTTATGGCTACACCTTC. This sequence encodes CASSQAGGIYGYTF.

By share of the sample, this clone is medium-sized. This sequence joins TRBV18 and TRBJ2-1; D is undetermined. This CDR3 comprises 14 residues. Germline CDR1 and CDR2: KGHSH and LQKENI. Trimming cost V 1 base and J 7 bases, with 11 bases left between them. The CDR3 region is CASSPRPGPNEQFF. As DNA, the CDR3 is TGTGCCAGCTCACCACGTCCGGGTCCGAATGAGCAGTTCTTC.

The chain uses TRBV24-1 and TRBJ2-5; tentative D call: TRBD2 (5 bases). This CDR3 contains 14 residues. Germline loops: CDR1 KGHDR, CDR2 SFDVKD. The V gene lost 4 bases and the J gene lost 2 bases, with 10 bases spanning the gap. CDR3 DNA sequence: TGTGCCACCAGTGACTATACGGGGCAAGAGACCCAGTACTTC. Its protein is CATSDYTGQETQYF.

The chain couples TRBV7-9 to TRBJ2-5, with 9 bases that match TRBD2. CDR1 and CDR2 (germline): SEHNR, FQNEAQ (reference sequence). The CDR3 length is 14 residues. V trimming: 4 bases; J trimming: 5 bases; junction bases outside the gene matches: 5. The CDR3 region is CASSYSGSGETQYF. The CDR3 bases are TGTGCCAGCAGCTATAGCGGGAGTGGGGAGACCCAGTACTTC.

The chain recombines TRBV28 with TRBJ2-5, with TRBD2 as a possible D gene (7 bases). Trimming took off 2 bases at V and 9 bases at J, with 13 bases between the two ends. This CDR3 comprises 13 residues. From germline, CDR1 is MDHEN and CDR2 SYDVKM. The CDR3 protein is CASSLGQRDAQYF. In DNA, the CDR3 is TGTGCCAGCAGTTTAGGACAGCGGGATGCCCAGTACTTC.

The chain carries TRBV14 and TRBJ2-7; perhaps TRBD1 as D (6 bases). Trimming took off 0 bases at V and 1 base at J, with 10 bases between the two ends. The germline gives CDR1 SGHDN, CDR2 FVKESK. This CDR3 has 15 amino acids. The DNA of the CDR3 is TGTGCCAGCAGCCAAGATCGGGGACAATCCTACGAGCAGTACTTC. Amino acids: CASSQDRGQSYEQYF.

The V gene is TRBV5-4, the J gene TRBJ2-1; a weak D match, TRBD2 (6 bases). This CDR3 spans 13 amino acids. Germline V CDR1 and CDR2: SGHNT, YYREEE (reference sequence). Trimming removed 2 bases at V and 7 bases at J, with 10 bases between. The CDR3 nucleotides read TGTGCCAGCAGCTTCGCAGGGAGGAATGAGCAGTTCTTC. Translation gives CASSFAGRNEQFF. Filled out from reference TRBV5-4 and TRBJ2-1, the complete variable domain reads ETGVTQSPTHLIKTRGQQVTLRCSSQSGHNTVSWYQQALGQGPQFIFQYYREEENGRGNFPPRFSGLQFPNYSSELNVNALELDDSALYLCASSFAGRNEQFFGPGTRLTVL.

This chain links TRBV27 with TRBJ2-1; a weak D match, TRBD2 (5 bases). Trimming shortened V by 4 bases and J by 7 bases, and 17 bases separated the two germline ends. Germline lookup yields CDR1 MNHEY and CDR2 SMNVEV (reference sequence). The CDR3 has 15 amino acids. The DNA of the CDR3 is TGTGCCAGCAGTTCCCAGCGGAGTAAGGTAAATGAGCAGTTCTTC. Amino acids: CASSSQRSKVNEQFF.

The chain joins TRBV5-1 to TRBJ2-7; 10 nucleotides line up with TRBD2. In germline, CDR1 is SGHRS, CDR2 YFSETQ. The V gene end was trimmed by 0 bases and the J gene end by 3 bases; junction bases not matched to a gene: 3. The CDR3 extends over 15 amino acids. The chain's CDR3 is CASSLVAGGFYEQYF. The CDR3 nucleotides read TGCGCCAGCAGCTTGGTAGCGGGAGGTTTCTACGAGCAGTACTTC.